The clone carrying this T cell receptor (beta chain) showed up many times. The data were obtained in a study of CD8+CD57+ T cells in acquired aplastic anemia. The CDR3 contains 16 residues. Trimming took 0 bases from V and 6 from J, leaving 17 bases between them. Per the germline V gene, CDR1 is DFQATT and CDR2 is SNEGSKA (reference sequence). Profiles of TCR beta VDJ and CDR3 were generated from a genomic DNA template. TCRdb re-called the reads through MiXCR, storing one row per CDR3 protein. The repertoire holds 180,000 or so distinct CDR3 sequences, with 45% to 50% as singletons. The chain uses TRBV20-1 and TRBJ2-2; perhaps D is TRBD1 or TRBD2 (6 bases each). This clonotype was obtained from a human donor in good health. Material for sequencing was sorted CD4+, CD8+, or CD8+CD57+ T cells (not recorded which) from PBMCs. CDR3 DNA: TGCAGTGCTAGAGATCGAACTACCGGGGGCGCCGGGGAGCTGTTTTTT. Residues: CSARDRTTGGAGELFF.